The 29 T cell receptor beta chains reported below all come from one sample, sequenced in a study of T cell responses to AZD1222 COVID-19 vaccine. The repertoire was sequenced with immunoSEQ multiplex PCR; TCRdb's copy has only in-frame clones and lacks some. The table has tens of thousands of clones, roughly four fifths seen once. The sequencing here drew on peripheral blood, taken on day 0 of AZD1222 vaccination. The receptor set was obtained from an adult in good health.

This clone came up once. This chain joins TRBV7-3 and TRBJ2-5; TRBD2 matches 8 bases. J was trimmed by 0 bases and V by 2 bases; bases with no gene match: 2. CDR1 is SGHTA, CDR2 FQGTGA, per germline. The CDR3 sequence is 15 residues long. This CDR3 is CASSLVAGYQETQYF. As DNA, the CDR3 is TGTGCCAGCAGCTTAGTAGCGGGGTACCAAGAGACCCAGTACTTC.

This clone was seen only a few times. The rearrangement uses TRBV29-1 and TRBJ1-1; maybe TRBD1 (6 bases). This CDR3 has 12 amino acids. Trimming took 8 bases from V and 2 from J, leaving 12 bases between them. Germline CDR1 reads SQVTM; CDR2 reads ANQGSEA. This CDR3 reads CSIGGSNTEAFF. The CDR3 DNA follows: TGCAGCATCGGGGGCTCTAACACTGAAGCTTTCTTT.

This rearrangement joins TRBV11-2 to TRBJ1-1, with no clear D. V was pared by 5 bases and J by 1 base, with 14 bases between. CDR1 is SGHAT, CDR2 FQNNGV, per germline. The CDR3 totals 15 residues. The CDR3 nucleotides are TGTGCCAGCAGCCCACCCTCGGCTGGGAACACTGAAGCTTTCTTT. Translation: CASSPPSAGNTEAFF.

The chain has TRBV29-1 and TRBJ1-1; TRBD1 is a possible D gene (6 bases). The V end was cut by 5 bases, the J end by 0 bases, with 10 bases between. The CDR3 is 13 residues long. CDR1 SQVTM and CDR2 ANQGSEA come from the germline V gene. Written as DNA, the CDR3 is TGCAGCGTTAAGACAGGTGTGAACACTGAAGCTTTCTTT. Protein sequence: CSVKTGVNTEAFF.

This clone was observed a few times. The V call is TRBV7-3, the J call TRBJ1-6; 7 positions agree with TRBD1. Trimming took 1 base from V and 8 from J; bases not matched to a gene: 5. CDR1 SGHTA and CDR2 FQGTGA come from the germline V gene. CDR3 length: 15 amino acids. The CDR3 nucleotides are TGTGCCAGCAGCTTAATAGGGACAGTAGATTCACCCCTCCACTTT. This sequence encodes CASSLIGTVDSPLHF.

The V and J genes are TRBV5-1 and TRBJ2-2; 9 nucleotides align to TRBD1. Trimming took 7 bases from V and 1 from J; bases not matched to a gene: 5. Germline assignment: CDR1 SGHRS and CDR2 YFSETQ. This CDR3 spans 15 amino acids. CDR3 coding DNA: TGCGCCAGCTCCCGGACAGGGGAGAACACCGGGGAGCTGTTTTTT. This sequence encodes CASSRTGENTGELFF.

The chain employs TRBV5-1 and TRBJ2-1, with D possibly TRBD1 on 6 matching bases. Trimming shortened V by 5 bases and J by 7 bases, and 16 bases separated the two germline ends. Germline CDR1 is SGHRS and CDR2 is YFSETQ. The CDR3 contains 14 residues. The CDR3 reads CASREPGQLNEQFF. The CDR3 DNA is TGCGCCAGCAGGGAACCGGGACAATTGAATGAGCAGTTCTTC.

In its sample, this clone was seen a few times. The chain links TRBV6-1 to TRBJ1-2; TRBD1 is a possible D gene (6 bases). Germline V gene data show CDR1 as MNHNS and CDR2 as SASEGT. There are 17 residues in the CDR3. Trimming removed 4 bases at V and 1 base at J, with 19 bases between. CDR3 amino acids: CASSGPPGVHINYGYTF. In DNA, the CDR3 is TGTGCCAGCAGTGGTCCGCCAGGGGTCCATATTAACTATGGCTACACCTTC.

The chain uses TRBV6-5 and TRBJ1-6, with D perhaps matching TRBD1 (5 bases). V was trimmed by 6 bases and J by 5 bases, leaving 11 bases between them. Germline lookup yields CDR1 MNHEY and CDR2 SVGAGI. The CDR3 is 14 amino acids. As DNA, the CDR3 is TGTGCCAGCAGAACCCGGGGCAATAATTCACCCCTCCACTTT. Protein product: CASRTRGNNSPLHF.

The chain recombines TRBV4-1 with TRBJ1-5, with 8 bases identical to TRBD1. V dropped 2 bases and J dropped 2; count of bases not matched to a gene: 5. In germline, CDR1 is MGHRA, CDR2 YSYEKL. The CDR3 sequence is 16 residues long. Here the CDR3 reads CASSQNRGQGNQPQHF. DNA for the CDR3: TGCGCCAGCAGCCAAAATCGGGGACAGGGCAATCAGCCCCAGCATTTT.

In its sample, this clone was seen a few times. The DNA for the CDR3 is TGTGCCAGCAGCCAGATGAACACTGAAGCTTTCTTT. Its protein is CASSQMNTEAFF. This sequence joins TRBV3-1 (or the pseudogene TRBV3-2) and TRBJ1-1; D is undetermined. The CDR3 is made up of 12 amino acids. CDR1 and CDR2 from the germline V gene are LGHDT and YNNKEL (reference sequence). Trimming removed 3 bases from V and 0 bases from J, with 2 bases in between.

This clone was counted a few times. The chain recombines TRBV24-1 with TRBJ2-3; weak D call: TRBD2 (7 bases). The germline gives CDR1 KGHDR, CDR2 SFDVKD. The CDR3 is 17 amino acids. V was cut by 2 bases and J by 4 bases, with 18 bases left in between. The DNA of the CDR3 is TGTGCCACCAGTGATTCCTCCTTGGGGGGGGGCGCAGATACGCAGTATTTT. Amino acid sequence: CATSDSSLGGGADTQYF.

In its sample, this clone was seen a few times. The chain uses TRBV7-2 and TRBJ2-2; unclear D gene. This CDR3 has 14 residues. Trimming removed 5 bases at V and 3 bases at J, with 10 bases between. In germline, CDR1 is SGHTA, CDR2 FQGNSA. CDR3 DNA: TGTGCCAGCAGCACCCACGTGGACACCGGGGAGCTGTTTTTT. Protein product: CASSTHVDTGELFF.

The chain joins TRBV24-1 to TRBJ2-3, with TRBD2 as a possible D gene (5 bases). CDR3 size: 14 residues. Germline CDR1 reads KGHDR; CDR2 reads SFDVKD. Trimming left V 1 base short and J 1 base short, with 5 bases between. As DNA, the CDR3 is TGTGCCACCAGTGATTTCGGGGGCACAGATACGCAGTATTTT. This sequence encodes CATSDFGGTDTQYF.

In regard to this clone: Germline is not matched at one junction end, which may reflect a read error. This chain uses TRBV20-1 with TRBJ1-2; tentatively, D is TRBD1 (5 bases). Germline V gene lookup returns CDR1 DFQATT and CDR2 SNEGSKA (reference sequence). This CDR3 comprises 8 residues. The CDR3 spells CSAGRGRF. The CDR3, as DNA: TGCAGTGCGGGACGGGGCCGTTTC.

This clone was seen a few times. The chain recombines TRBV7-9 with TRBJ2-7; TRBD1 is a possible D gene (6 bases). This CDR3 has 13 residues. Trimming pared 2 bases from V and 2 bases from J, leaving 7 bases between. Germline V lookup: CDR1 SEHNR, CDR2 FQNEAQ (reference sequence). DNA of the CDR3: TGTGCCAGCAGCTTAACAGGGCCCTACGAGCAGTACTTC. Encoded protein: CASSLTGPYEQYF. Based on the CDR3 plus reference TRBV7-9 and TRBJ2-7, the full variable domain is DTGVSQNPRHKITKRGQNVTFRCDPISEHNRLYWYRQTLGQGPEFLTYFQNEAQLEKSRLLSDRFSAERPKGSFSTLEIQRTEQGDSAMYLCASSLTGPYEQYFGPGTRLTVT.

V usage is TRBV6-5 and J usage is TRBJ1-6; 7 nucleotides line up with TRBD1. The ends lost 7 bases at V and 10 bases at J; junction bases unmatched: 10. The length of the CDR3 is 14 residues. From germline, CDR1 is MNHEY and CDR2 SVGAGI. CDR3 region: CASTRGQVRSPLHF. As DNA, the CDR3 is TGTGCCAGCACCCGAGGACAGGTGCGCTCACCCCTCCACTTT.

The CDR3 region is CASSPGQGPSKRYF. Written as DNA, the CDR3 is TGTGCCAGCAGCCCTGGACAGGGGCCTTCCAAAAGGTACTTC. The chain recombines TRBV3-1 (or the pseudogene TRBV3-2) with TRBJ2-4, with 9 bases identical to TRBD1. Trimming took 4 bases from V and 15 from J; bases not matched to a gene: 13. There are 14 residues in the CDR3. Per the germline V gene, CDR1 is LGHDT and CDR2 is YNNKEL (reference sequence).

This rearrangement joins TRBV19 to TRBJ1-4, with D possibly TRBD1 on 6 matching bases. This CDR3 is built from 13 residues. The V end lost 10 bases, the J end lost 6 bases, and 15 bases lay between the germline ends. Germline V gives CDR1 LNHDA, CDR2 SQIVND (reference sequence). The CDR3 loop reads CATQGDNYEKLFF. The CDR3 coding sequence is TGTGCCACCCAAGGGGACAATTATGAAAAACTGTTTTTT.

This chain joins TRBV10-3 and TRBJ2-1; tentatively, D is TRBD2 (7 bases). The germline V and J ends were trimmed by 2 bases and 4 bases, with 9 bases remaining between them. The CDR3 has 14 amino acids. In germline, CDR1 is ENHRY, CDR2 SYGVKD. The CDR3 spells CAISERGGYNEQFF. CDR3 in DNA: TGTGCCATCAGTGAGAGGGGGGGGTACAATGAGCAGTTCTTC.

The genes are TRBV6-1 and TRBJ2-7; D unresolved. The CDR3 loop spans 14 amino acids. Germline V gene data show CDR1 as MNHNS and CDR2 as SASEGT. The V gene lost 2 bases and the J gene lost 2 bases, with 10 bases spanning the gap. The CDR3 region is CASSEYDSAYEQYF. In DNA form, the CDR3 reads TGTGCCAGCAGTGAATATGACTCTGCCTACGAGCAGTACTTC.

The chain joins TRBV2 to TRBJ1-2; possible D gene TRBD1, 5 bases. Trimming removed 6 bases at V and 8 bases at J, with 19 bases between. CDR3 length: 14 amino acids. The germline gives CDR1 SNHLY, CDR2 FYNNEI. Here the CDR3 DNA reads TGTGCCAGCAGCTCCGGGACCGGAGTGAAGGGCTACACCTTC. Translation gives CASSSGTGVKGYTF.

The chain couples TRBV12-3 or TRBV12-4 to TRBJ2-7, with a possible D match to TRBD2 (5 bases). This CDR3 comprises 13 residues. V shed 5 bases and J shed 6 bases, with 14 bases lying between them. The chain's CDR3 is CASSPPASLEQYF. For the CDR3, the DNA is TGTGCCAGCAGTCCCCCCGCTAGCCTCGAGCAGTACTTC.

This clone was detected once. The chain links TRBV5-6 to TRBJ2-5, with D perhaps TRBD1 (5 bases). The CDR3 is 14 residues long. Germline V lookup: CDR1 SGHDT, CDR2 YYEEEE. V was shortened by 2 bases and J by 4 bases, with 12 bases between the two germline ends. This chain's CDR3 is CASSFLGPAETQYF. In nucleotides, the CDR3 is TGTGCCAGCAGCTTTCTGGGGCCGGCAGAGACCCAGTACTTC.

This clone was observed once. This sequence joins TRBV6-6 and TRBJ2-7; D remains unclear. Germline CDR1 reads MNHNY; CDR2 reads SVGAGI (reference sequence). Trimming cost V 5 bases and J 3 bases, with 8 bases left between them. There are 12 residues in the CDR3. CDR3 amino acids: CASSLDYYEQYF. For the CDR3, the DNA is TGTGCCAGCAGTCTTGATTACTACGAGCAGTACTTC.

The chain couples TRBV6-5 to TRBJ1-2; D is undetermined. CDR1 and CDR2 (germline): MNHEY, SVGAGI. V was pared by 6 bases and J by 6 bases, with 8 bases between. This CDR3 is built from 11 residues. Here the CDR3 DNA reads TGTGCCAGCAGCAGGAGCAATGGCTACACCTTC. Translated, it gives CASSRSNGYTF.

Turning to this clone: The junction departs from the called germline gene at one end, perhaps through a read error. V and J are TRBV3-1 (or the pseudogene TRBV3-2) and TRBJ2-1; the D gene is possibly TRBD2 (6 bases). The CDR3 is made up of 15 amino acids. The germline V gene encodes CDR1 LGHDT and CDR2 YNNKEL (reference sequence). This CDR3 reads CASSHIQLLREPGVF. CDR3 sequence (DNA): TGTGCCAGCAGCCACATCCAGCTTTTACGGGAACCGGGGGTCTTC.

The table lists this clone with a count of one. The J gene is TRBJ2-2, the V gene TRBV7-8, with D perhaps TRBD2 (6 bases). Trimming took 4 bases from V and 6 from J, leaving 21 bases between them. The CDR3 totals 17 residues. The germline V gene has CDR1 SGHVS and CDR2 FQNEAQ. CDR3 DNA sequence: TGTGCCAGCAGCTCAAGAGGTCCGGGGGTAGGGTCCGGGGAGCTGTTTTTT. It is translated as CASSSRGPGVGSGELFF.

CDR3 coding DNA: TGTGCCAGCAGTTACCACGTGACGCAGTATTTT. Protein sequence: CASSYHVTQYF. The V gene is TRBV6-2 or TRBV6-3, the J gene TRBJ2-3, with D unclear. This CDR3 has 11 residues. Trimming cost V 2 bases and J 9 bases, with 6 bases left between them. CDR1 MNHEY and CDR2 SVGEGT come from the germline V gene.